This is a list of T cell receptor beta chains from one sample in a study of blood T cell repertoires in COVID-19. This table comes from immunoSEQ multiplex PCR, and its TCRdb copy is limited to in-frame clones, with some not included. The sample comprises under 300,000 clones, 89% of which are singletons, and just under 0.95% rests with the top ten. Sequenced input: peripheral blood. The receptors derive from a woman in her thirties or forties who had recovered from COVID-19. Both conserved end residues are part of each CDR3.

cdr3_aa,v_call
CAWTQRSGRREQYF,TRBV30
CASSFSPGFETQYF,TRBV28
CASSSSGGGRRYEQYF,TRBV7-8
CASTSGQASGQPQHF,TRBV28
CASSGPGLAGAETQYF,TRBV10-2
CATRRQGSTEAFF,TRBV3-1/TRBV3-2
CASSQAPTSGRVTDTQYF,TRBV5-1
CASSRGLQSYNEQFF,TRBV27
CATSGPGTGHTGELFF,TRBV24-1
CASSRGGAGNQPQHF,TRBV13
CASSLFTYNEQFF,TRBV19
CASRTPGLGGQETQYF,TRBV28
CASSLDKKLFF,TRBV7-9
CASSLGALTSTDTQYF,TRBV7-2
CASSRTGVINTEAFF,TRBV7-8
CASSQEQGSGETQYF,TRBV3-1/TRBV3-2
CASSLSGITDTQYF,TRBV11-3
CASSLEGANTEAFF,TRBV7-9
CSVAERRVWVNQPQHF,TRBV29-1
CASSMRSSTEQFF,TRBV19
CASSNPQGVGNYGYTF,TRBV5-8
CASSIGTDNEAFF,TRBV19
CSALGGLAGEGGELFF,TRBV29-1
CAWSVGGGARTDTQYF,TRBV30
CASSVSTGDRGAFF,TRBV27
CSGRETAAGEAFF,TRBV29-1
CASSLTSGGLGSGELFF,TRBV18
CASSQDLGLRNTEAFF,TRBV14
CASSAHRSNYGYTF,TRBV9
CATSRTGAGSGEDKFF,TRBV15
CASSTPDRGSGSPLHF,TRBV7-2
CASIREGSVAFF,TRBV28
CASSPTALATGGAGELFF,TRBV5-4
CASSRGLEGRLVF,TRBV5-1
CASSQGAGWGLIYEQYF,TRBV4-2
CASSSSSGTSDSGKNIQYF,TRBV21-1
CASSPGTGVYTIYF,TRBV28
CASSLMGLAGPNEQFF,TRBV11-2
CASSQEGASTLYEQYF,TRBV3-1/TRBV3-2
CASSKAGTGRTFYEQYF,TRBV21-1
CASSSGLAGDKQTQYF,TRBV11-3
CASSQSWPNNSPLHF,TRBV5-1
CASSLKRGTDTQYF,TRBV7-8
CASSLGSSIHTDTQYF,TRBV27
CASSLFGGGFFNTDTQYF,TRBV27
CASSVTGTETQYF,TRBV9
CASSPLETSVVQETQYF,TRBV18
CASSLTSGGTEAFF,TRBV7-9
CATSTASGHTGELFF,TRBV15
CATSDADRNTEAFF,TRBV24-1
CASSLDARGGSGNTIYF,TRBV19
CASSLSGQGATFF,TRBV27
CAVGTGSEKLFF,TRBV10-3
CASSVLGDEFGQAKNIQYF,TRBV10-1
CASSARGELAASSYEQYF,TRBV2
CASSNSPGGGTYEQYF,TRBV7-6
CASSQSGRLYGYTF,TRBV3-1/TRBV3-2
CASSESTSGTAKNTGELFF,TRBV10-1